The 29 T cell receptor beta chains below come from one sample, sequenced in a study of shared clonotypes between healthy human individuals. Some clones are missing from TCRdb's copy, which holds only in-frame ones; the method was immunoSEQ multiplex PCR. The profile shows 700,000 to 950,000 clones, around 96% of them singletons. Naive CD8 cells lacked CD45RO and underwent positive selection for CCR7, leaving out terminally differentiated effector memory CD45RA+ cells. Sequencing used naive CD8+ T cells sorted from blood. These receptors were obtained from a man aged 25-40 years in good health.

This chain uses TRBV9 with TRBJ1-4; perhaps TRBD1 as D (6 bases). Germline CDR1 is SGDLS and CDR2 is YYNGEE. Trimming cost V 5 bases and J 5 bases, with 16 bases left between them. The CDR3 runs to 15 residues. The CDR3 loop reads CASSFAGTRNEKLFF. The DNA for the CDR3 is TGTGCCAGCAGTTTCGCCGGGACACGGAATGAAAAACTGTTTTTT.

J is TRBJ2-1 and V is TRBV12-5, with a possible D match to TRBD1 (5 bases). The length of the CDR3 is 14 residues. Germline CDR1 is LGHNT and CDR2 is FRNRAP. Trimming took off 1 base at V and 12 bases at J, with 16 bases between the two ends. The CDR3: CASGLGTGSVVQFF. In DNA form, the CDR3 reads TGTGCTAGTGGTTTGGGTACAGGATCCGTGGTGCAGTTCTTC.

V and J are TRBV28 and TRBJ2-7; tentatively, D is TRBD1 (7 bases). Trimming left V 2 bases short and J 5 bases short, with 16 bases between. The CDR3 totals 15 residues. Germline values: CDR1 MDHEN, CDR2 SYDVKM. In DNA form, the CDR3 reads TGTGCCAGCAGTTTACGGGGGCAGGGGGTCGACGAGCAGTACTTC. Its translation is CASSLRGQGVDEQYF.

This clone has only one observation. This chain joins TRBV11-2 and TRBJ1-2, with D perhaps TRBD1 (6 bases). Germline V gene lookup returns CDR1 SGHAT and CDR2 FQNNGV. The length of the CDR3 is 14 residues. Trimming removed 2 bases from V and 3 bases from J, with 10 bases in between. As DNA, the CDR3 is TGTGCCAGCAGCTTATGGGCAGGGGACTATGGCTACACCTTC. Translated: CASSLWAGDYGYTF.

The chain joins TRBV4-1 to TRBJ2-7, with a weak D call TRBD1 (7 bases). The V gene's germline CDR1 is MGHRA and CDR2 YSYEKL. Trimming stripped 0 bases from V and 5 bases from J, with 26 bases between. The CDR3 loop spans 19 amino acids. CDR3 DNA sequence: TGCGCCAGCAGCCAAGATTCCAGGGGGGTACTTTCTGGCACCGACGAGCAGTACTTC. Translating gives CASSQDSRGVLSGTDEQYF.

The chain employs TRBV27 and TRBJ1-2; TRBD1 agrees at 9 bases. The CDR3 spans 14 residues. J lost 4 bases, V lost 4 bases, and 4 bases had no gene match. CDR1 MNHEY and CDR2 SMNVEV come from the germline V gene (reference sequence). The CDR3 is CASSSNRGLYGYTF. CDR3 coding DNA: TGTGCCAGCAGTTCAAACAGGGGGCTCTATGGCTACACCTTC.

The gene calls are TRBV6-5 and TRBJ2-1; tentatively, D is TRBD2 (5 bases). Between the trimmed V and J ends, which lost 6 bases and 2 bases, there was a span of 14 bases. Germline assignment: CDR1 MNHEY and CDR2 SVGAGI. The CDR3 totals 15 residues. The CDR3 sequence: CASSPLAAPYNEQFF. The CDR3 coding sequence is TGTGCCAGCAGCCCCCTAGCTGCACCCTACAATGAGCAGTTCTTC.

The chain couples TRBV7-6 to TRBJ2-2; the match to TRBD2 covers 7 bases. Germline trimming cut 8 bases from V and 0 bases from J; bases unmatched to any gene: 3. The CDR3 spans 14 residues. In germline, CDR1 is SGHVS, CDR2 FNYEAQ. The CDR3, as DNA: TGTGCCAGCGAACGGGGGGCGAACACCGGGGAGCTGTTTTTT. It codes for CASERGANTGELFF.

As for this clone: Compared with germline, one end of the junction differs, possibly owing to a read error. The chain recombines TRBV15 with TRBJ2-7; the match to TRBD2 covers 10 bases. This CDR3 contains 14 residues. The V gene's germline CDR1 is LNHNV and CDR2 YYDKDF (reference sequence). The CDR3 reads CATSRELAGERTHF. The CDR3 coding sequence is TGTGCCACCAGCAGAGAGCTAGCGGGAGAAAGAACGCACTTC.

This chain links TRBV9 with TRBJ2-7; D unresolved. The CDR3 loop spans 13 amino acids. V was clipped by 0 bases and J by 0 bases, with 4 bases between them. Germline loops: CDR1 SGDLS, CDR2 YYNGEE. The CDR3 loop reads CASSVEDSYEQYF. CDR3 nucleotide sequence: TGTGCCAGCAGCGTAGAGGACTCCTACGAGCAGTACTTC.

The chain carries TRBV10-3 and TRBJ2-1; D gene ambiguous. V was shortened by 2 bases and J by 0 bases, with 11 bases between the two germline ends. Germline V CDR1 and CDR2: ENHRY, SYGVKD. This CDR3 is built from 16 residues. This CDR3 is CAISEVWRSSYNEQFF. The CDR3 DNA follows: TGTGCCATCAGTGAGGTCTGGCGGAGCTCCTACAATGAGCAGTTCTTC.

V gene TRBV7-9 combines with J gene TRBJ2-7; D is undetermined. Germline-derived CDR1 and CDR2 are SEHNR and FQNEAQ (reference sequence). Trimming took off 1 base at V and 3 bases at J, with 10 bases between the two ends. This CDR3 comprises 14 residues. The CDR3 region is CASSLVRGNYEQYF. CDR3 sequence (DNA): TGTGCCAGCAGCTTAGTGAGAGGAAACTACGAGCAGTACTTC.

The chain employs TRBV5-1 and TRBJ2-1; 7 positions agree with TRBD1. Germline CDR1 and CDR2: SGHRS and YFSETQ. CDR3 length equals 14 residues. V was pared by 3 bases and J by 7 bases, with 7 bases of the junction left unmatched. DNA for the CDR3: TGCGCCAGCAGCTGGTTGACAGGGAAAAATGAGCAGTTCTTC. It is translated as CASSWLTGKNEQFF.

The chain joins TRBV10-3 to TRBJ2-7; the match to TRBD1 covers 8 bases. The CDR3 runs to 14 residues. The V and J ends lost 1 base and 5 bases, in that order; junction bases with no gene match: 4. Germline V gene sequence: CDR1 ENHRY, CDR2 SYGVKD. CDR3 sequence: CAISELDRANEQYF. CDR3 coding DNA: TGTGCCATCAGTGAGTTGGACAGGGCCAACGAGCAGTACTTC.

The genes are TRBV11-2 and TRBJ1-1; 7 nucleotides line up with TRBD1. The CDR3 is 12 amino acids. V dropped 10 bases and J dropped 3; count of bases not matched to a gene: 5. Per germline, CDR1 SGHAT and CDR2 FQNNGV. The CDR3 coding sequence is TGTGCCACGACAGGGTGGGACACTGAAGCTTTCTTT. The encoded protein is CATTGWDTEAFF.

Only one count was recorded for this clone. This rearrangement joins TRBV5-8 to TRBJ2-1; D is possibly TRBD2 (5 bases). Germline V gene sequence: CDR1 SGHTS, CDR2 YDEGEE. V gave up 2 bases and J gave up 0 bases, with 9 bases separating them. The CDR3 loop spans 15 amino acids. The CDR3 loop reads CASSFKRYSYNEQFF. The DNA for the CDR3 is TGTGCCAGCAGCTTTAAGCGGTACTCCTACAATGAGCAGTTCTTC. Looking up the rest from reference TRBV5-8 and TRBJ2-1 gives the full variable domain: EAGVTQSPTHLIKTRGQQATLRCSPISGHTSVYWYQQALGLGLQFLLWYDEGEERNRGNFPPRFSGRQFPNYSSELNVNALELEDSALYLCASSFKRYSYNEQFFGPGTRLTVL.

This clone was detected once. This chain uses TRBV29-1 with TRBJ2-2; D call uncertain. The CDR3 extends over 11 amino acids. The V end lost 8 bases, the J end lost 6 bases, and 10 bases lay between the germline ends. Germline assignment: CDR1 SQVTM and CDR2 ANQGSEA. Written as DNA, the CDR3 is TGCAGCTCCCGTTGGGCCGGGGAGCTGTTTTTT. Amino acids: CSSRWAGELFF.

The rearrangement joins TRBV7-8 to TRBJ2-3; 10 bases are a match to TRBD2. Germline V CDR1 and CDR2: SGHVS, FQNEAQ. Trimming removed 5 bases from V and 2 bases from J; junction bases left unmatched: 19. The CDR3 is 20 amino acids. For the CDR3, the DNA is TGTGCCAGCAGCAAACTCCCGTTGTCAGCAGCGGGAGGGCCCACAGATACGCAGTATTTT. Translating it yields CASSKLPLSAAGGPTDTQYF.

CDR3 residues: CASSSDGLGNEQYF. The CDR3 bases are TGTGCCAGCAGCTCAGACGGTCTGGGTAACGAGCAGTACTTC. V usage is TRBV7-9 and J usage is TRBJ2-7; D is uncertain. There are 14 residues in the CDR3. CDR1 is SEHNR, CDR2 FQNEAQ, per germline (reference sequence). The V gene lost 4 bases and the J gene lost 5 bases, with 15 bases spanning the gap.

The chain has TRBV6-6 and TRBJ2-3; D remains ambiguous. Germline V gene data show CDR1 as MNHNY and CDR2 as SVGAGI (reference sequence). The germline V and J ends were trimmed by 6 bases and 5 bases, with 12 bases remaining between them. The CDR3 consists of 13 residues. The CDR3 sequence is CASSNYAVDTQYF. CDR3 sequence (DNA): TGTGCCAGCAGCAACTACGCAGTAGATACGCAGTATTTT.

This sequence joins TRBV7-2 and TRBJ2-1, with TRBD2 identical over 7 bases. Per germline, CDR1 SGHTA and CDR2 FQGNSA. Germline trimming cut 5 bases from V and 0 bases from J; bases unmatched to any gene: 13. The CDR3 runs to 18 residues. The CDR3 region is CASSMDYRAGFSYNEQFF. The DNA for the CDR3 is TGTGCCAGCAGCATGGACTATAGAGCGGGATTCTCCTACAATGAGCAGTTCTTC.

The V gene is TRBV6-1, the J gene TRBJ1-5; D gene ambiguous. Looked up from germline, CDR1 is MNHNS and CDR2 is SASEGT. Trimming stripped 3 bases from V and 3 bases from J, with 6 bases between. The CDR3 is 13 amino acids. The CDR3 loop reads CASSEDFNQPQHF. CDR3 nucleotides: TGTGCCAGCAGTGAGGATTTCAATCAGCCCCAGCATTTT.

The chain links TRBV12-5 to TRBJ2-1; maybe TRBD1 (6 bases). Per the germline V gene, CDR1 is LGHNT and CDR2 is FRNRAP. The ends were cut back, 6 bases at V and 0 bases at J, with 9 bases in the middle. The CDR3 loop spans 14 amino acids. The CDR3 spells CASGTGSSYNEQFF. The CDR3 bases are TGTGCTAGTGGAACAGGGAGCTCCTACAATGAGCAGTTCTTC.

The V and J genes are TRBV2 and TRBJ2-7, with D perhaps TRBD2 (6 bases). Germline lookup yields CDR1 SNHLY and CDR2 FYNNEI. The CDR3 runs to 16 residues. V lost 4 bases to trimming and J lost 3 bases, with 19 bases between them. CDR3 amino acids: CASSGPGEARVYEQYF. Written as DNA, the CDR3 is TGTGCCAGCAGTGGCCCGGGGGAGGCGAGGGTCTACGAGCAGTACTTC.

In DNA form, the CDR3 reads TGTGCCAGCAGCTATACCGGGACAGGGGGAGATACGCAGTATTTT. Translation gives CASSYTGTGGDTQYF. This chain joins TRBV7-9 and TRBJ2-3, with 11 bases matching TRBD1. With 4 bases clipped from V and 5 bases from J, the junction kept 5 bases outside the gene matches. This CDR3 region has 15 residues. CDR1 SEHNR and CDR2 FQNEAQ come from the germline V gene (reference sequence).

The chain has TRBV29-1 and TRBJ2-7; D might be TRBD2 (6 bases). V was shortened by 3 bases and J by 4 bases, with 10 bases between the two germline ends. Per the germline V gene, CDR1 is SQVTM and CDR2 is ANQGSEA. This CDR3 contains 12 residues. CDR3 DNA: TGCAGCGTTGAGGCTCGGGGGTACGAGCAGTACTTC. Its translation is CSVEARGYEQYF.

This rearrangement joins TRBV7-2 to TRBJ2-5, with D maybe TRBD1 (6 bases). Per the germline V gene, CDR1 is SGHTA and CDR2 is FQGNSA. The CDR3 covers 13 residues. The CDR3 loop reads CASSWGHEETQYF. As DNA, the CDR3 is TGTGCTTCTTCGTGGGGACACGAAGAGACCCAGTACTTC.

The V call is TRBV14, the J call TRBJ2-1; D is unclear. Germline assignment: CDR1 SGHDN and CDR2 FVKESK. This CDR3 comprises 13 residues. Trimming removed 7 bases from V and 8 bases from J, with 15 bases in between. CDR3: CASTMVPGDEQFF. The CDR3 DNA reads as TGTGCCAGCACCATGGTTCCTGGAGATGAGCAGTTCTTC.

The chain uses TRBV27 and TRBJ2-5; 13 bases are a match to TRBD2. V dropped 2 bases and J dropped 5; count of bases not matched to a gene: 2. Germline V CDR1 and CDR2: MNHEY, SMNVEV (reference sequence). The CDR3 contains 15 residues. CDR3 loop: CASSLTSGRGETQYF. The CDR3 DNA is TGTGCCAGCAGTTTAACTAGCGGGAGGGGGGAGACCCAGTACTTC.